This is a list of T cell receptor beta chains from one sample in a study of blood T cells in healthy people across ages. TCRdb analysed the 5' RACE reads with MiXCR anew, one entry per CDR3 protein. The sample lists 730,000 or so distinct CDR3 sequences, 40% to 45% occurring once. The material sequenced was blood. These receptors were collected from a man older than 75 in good health. CDR3s include the opening cysteine and the closing phenylalanine or tryptophan. Fields, in order: V gene, clone size, J gene, D gene, CDR3 protein, CDR3 DNA. The D gene is left open where the match is weak. Clone size is stated in some rows and not others, as once, few, many or a class when expanded.

TRBV5-1,few,TRBJ2-7,TRBD1,CASSPRGQGAYEQYF,TGCGCCAGCAGCCCGAGGGGACAGGGGGCCTACGAGCAGTACTTC
TRBV20-1,NA,TRBJ2-7,NA,CSARDGAFDEQYF,TGCAGTGCTAGAGATGGGGCTTTCGACGAGCAGTACTTC
TRBV6-2/TRBV6-3,NA,TRBJ2-1,NA,CASSYRRAGNNEQFF,TGTGCCAGCAGTTACAGGAGGGCCGGGAACAATGAGCAGTTCTTC
TRBV29-1,few,TRBJ1-1,NA,CSVVGRMNTEAFF,TGCAGCGTTGTAGGCAGAATGAACACTGAAGCTTTCTTT
TRBV5-1,few,TRBJ2-6,NA,CASSLAKSGANVLTF,TGCGCCAGCAGCTTGGCTAAATCTGGGGCCAACGTCCTGACTTTC
TRBV29-1,NA,TRBJ1-1,NA,CSVDGRPEAFF,TGCAGCGTTGATGGGCGGCCGGAAGCTTTCTTT
TRBV7-2,few,TRBJ2-1,TRBD2,CASSLRGGYYEQFF,TGTGCCAGCAGCTTGCGGGGGGGCTATTATGAGCAGTTCTTC
TRBV4-3,few,TRBJ2-7,TRBD2,CASSPPRGSGRFSYEQYF,TGCGCCAGCAGCCCCCCCCGGGGTAGCGGGAGATTCTCCTACGAGCAGTACTTC
TRBV7-8,NA,TRBJ1-2,NA,CASSLAAVRLNYGYTF,TGTGCCAGCAGCTTAGCGGCGGTTCGACTAAACTATGGCTACACCTTC
TRBV9,NA,TRBJ2-1,TRBD2,CASSVVGAGAYNKQFF,TGTGCCAGCAGCGTAGTAGGAGCGGGAGCTTACAATAAGCAGTTCTTC